This T cell receptor beta chain was obtained from a study of cytomegalovirus exposure and HLA in healthy donors. Losses at the gene ends were 4 bases for V and 2 bases for J; bases not matched to a gene: 4. Germline lookup yields CDR1 KGHSH and CDR2 LQKENI. The CDR3 runs to 15 residues. Researchers ran the PCR with 60 Vbeta and 13 Jbeta primers. Produced via immunoSEQ multiplex PCR; TCRdb's table is partial and in-frame only. Of about 140,000 clones in the sample, 70% to 85% were seen once. This clone was counted once. Its target is not known. Study-level findings and limits: In a later analysis, TCR beta V- and J-gene trimming was associated with a missense DCLRE1C variant. Common viral pathogens seemed, in a later analysis, to connect with several of the most significant clusters. Rare TCR sequences predominated, though certain public TCRs were found in many donors. The productive fraction for most TCR beta V segments was about 90% or about 30% in an earlier analysis.

The chain employs TRBV18 and TRBJ2-1, with TRBD1 matching 8 bases. This TCR was recovered from a woman between 40 and 55 years old in good health and CMV-seronegative. The sequencing sample was made of PBMCs. DNA for the CDR3: TGTGCCAGCTCACTGGAACAGGGGGCCTACAATGAGCAGTTCTTC. Amino acids: CASSLEQGAYNEQFF.